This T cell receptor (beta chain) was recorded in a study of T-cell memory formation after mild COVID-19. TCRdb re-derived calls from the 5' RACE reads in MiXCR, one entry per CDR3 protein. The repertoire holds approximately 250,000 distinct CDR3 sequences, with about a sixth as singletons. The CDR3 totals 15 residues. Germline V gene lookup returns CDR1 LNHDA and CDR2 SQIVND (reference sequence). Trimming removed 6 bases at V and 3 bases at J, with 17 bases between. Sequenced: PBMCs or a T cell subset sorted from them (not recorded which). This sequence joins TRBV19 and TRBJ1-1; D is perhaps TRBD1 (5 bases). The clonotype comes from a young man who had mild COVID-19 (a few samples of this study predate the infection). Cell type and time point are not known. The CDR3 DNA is TGTGCCAGTAGAGCCCTCGGGGCGGGGGACACTGAAGCTTTCTTT. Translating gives CASRALGAGDTEAFF.